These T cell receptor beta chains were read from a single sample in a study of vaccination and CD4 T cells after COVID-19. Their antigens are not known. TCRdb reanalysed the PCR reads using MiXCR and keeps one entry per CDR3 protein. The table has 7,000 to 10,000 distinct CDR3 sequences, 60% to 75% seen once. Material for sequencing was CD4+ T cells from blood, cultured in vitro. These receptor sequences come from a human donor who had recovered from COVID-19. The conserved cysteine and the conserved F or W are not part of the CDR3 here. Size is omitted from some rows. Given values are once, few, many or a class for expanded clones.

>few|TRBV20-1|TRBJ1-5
SAFRGHQPQH
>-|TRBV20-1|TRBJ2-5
SARLRGGLVETQY
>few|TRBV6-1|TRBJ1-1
ASSTGQPRSEAF
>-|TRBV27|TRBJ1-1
ASSLLTGRLNTEAF
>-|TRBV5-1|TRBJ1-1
ASSLGQGGGYTEAF
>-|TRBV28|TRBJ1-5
ASSLPGQGKGNQPQH
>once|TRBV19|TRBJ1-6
ASSIGAHLH
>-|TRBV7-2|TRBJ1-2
ASSLVVQRGYT
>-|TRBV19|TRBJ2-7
ASSNLAGSYEQY
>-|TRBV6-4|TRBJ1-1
ASSDGRNTEAF
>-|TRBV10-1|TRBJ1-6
ASRRDSYSPLH
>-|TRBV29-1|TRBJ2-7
SVDGGGYEQY
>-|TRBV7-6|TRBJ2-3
ASSPLALVRSTDTQY
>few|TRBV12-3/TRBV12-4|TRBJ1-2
ASSLTGVYNT
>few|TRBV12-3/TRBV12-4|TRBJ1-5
ASSLSGGSQPQH
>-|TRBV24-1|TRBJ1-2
ATSESGGGRANYGYT
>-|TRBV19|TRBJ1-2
ASRTEENYGYT
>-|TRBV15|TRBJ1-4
ATSSDQGGWSNEKLF
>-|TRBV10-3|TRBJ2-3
AISEDRGRDTQY
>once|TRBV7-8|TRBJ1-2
ASSLAFLGVYGYT
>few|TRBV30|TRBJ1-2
AWSVWAGTGGYT
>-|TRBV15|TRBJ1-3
ATSRDTYSGNTIY
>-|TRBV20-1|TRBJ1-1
SAPGQRNTEAF
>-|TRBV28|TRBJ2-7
ASRPDRTRIYEQY